This record concerns one TCR beta chain sequence. Antigen unknown. In the PCR, 60 Vbeta and 13 Jbeta primers were used. The protocol was immunoSEQ multiplex PCR, while the TCRdb copy is restricted to in-frame clones and leaves out a portion. The sample includes about 140,000 clones, over 65% of them seen just once. After removal of 10 bases from V and 4 bases from J, the junction contained 8 bases not matched to a gene. Germline V gene sequence: CDR1 SGHTA, CDR2 FQGNSA. This CDR3 is 14 amino acids long. The data are from a study of cytomegalovirus exposure and HLA in healthy donors. As for the study in general: One earlier analysis, a look at 150 million to 200 million T cells, found some 120 million unique TCR beta sequences. From donors who were HLA-typed, an early data release held around 80 million unique TCRs. Study results and caveats: In an earlier analysis, productive rearrangement rates for most beta V segments clustered near 87% or 30%.

The chain joins TRBV7-2 to TRBJ2-5; TRBD2 matches at 11 bases. The receptor comes from a young woman in good health and CMV-seronegative. Input material: PBMCs. The DNA of the CDR3 is TGTGCCACGACTAGCGGGGCAGCAGGAGAGACCCAGTACTTC. Translation: CATTSGAAGETQYF.